This T cell receptor beta chain was identified during a study of OX40 agonist ivuxolimab in advanced cancers. V was cut by 1 base and J by 3 bases, with 3 bases left in between. Germline CDR1 MNHNY, CDR2 SVGAGI (reference sequence). The CDR3 contains 12 residues. Profiling relied on immunoSEQ multiplex PCR, and the TCRdb table lists in-frame clones only, not all of them. The sample contains 70,000 to 95,000 clones, about 90% of which appear only once. This specimen consisted of CD4+ or CD8+ T cells sorted from blood, obtained in a trial of the OX40 agonist ivuxolimab. The V and J genes are TRBV6-6 and TRBJ2-5; unclear D gene. The receptor was isolated from an adult with an advanced solid tumor such as melanoma, head and neck, liver or kidney cancer. The CDR3 sequence is CASSYYEETQYF. The CDR3 DNA is TGTGCCAGCAGTTACTACGAAGAGACCCAGTACTTC.